One sample yielded the 16 T cell receptor beta chains listed below, sequenced in a study of spatial heterogeneity in lung cancer. Time point indicated: sample taken at primary tumor resection. TCRdb re-derived calls from the 5' RACE reads in MiXCR, one entry per CDR3 protein. The table has about 5,600 distinct CDR3 sequences, roughly 8.2% seen once. General study points: Tracking of tumor mutation counts was seen in expanded intratumoral alpha and beta TCR counts.

Antigen specificity for these receptors is unknown. This material consisted of lung tumor tissue, taken at surgery. The receptors stem from a female donor with early-stage non-small cell lung cancer.

This clonotype is classed as medium-sized. This beta chain lies outside the target of a library built for alpha chains; its clone size means little. The V gene is TRBV20-1, the J gene TRBJ2-5, with unresolved D. This CDR3 has 13 amino acids. Germline V gene lookup returns CDR1 DFQATT and CDR2 SNEGSKA (reference sequence). The CDR3 loop reads CRAEAHTQETQYF. The CDR3 DNA follows: TGCAGAGCTGAGGCCCACACCCAAGAGACCCAGTACTTC.

Within the sample, this clonotype is medium-sized (0.01 to 0.1%). This beta chain slipped into a library made for alpha chains as a stray read, so its size is not meaningful. CDR3 in amino acids: CSARRGVEQYF. In nucleotides, the CDR3 is TGCAGTGCTAGAAGGGGAGTAGAGCAGTACTTC. The chain is built from TRBV20-1 and TRBJ2-7; D possibly matches TRBD1 or TRBD2 (5 bases each). V was shortened by 2 bases and J by 7 bases, with 9 bases between the two germline ends. Per germline, CDR1 DFQATT and CDR2 SNEGSKA (reference sequence). This CDR3 is 11 amino acids long.

The sample holds a few counts of this clonotype. At one end the junction does not follow the germline gene, possibly because of a read error. This beta chain lies outside the target of a library built for alpha chains; its clone size means little. The rearrangement links TRBV20-1 to TRBJ2-7; 7 bases match TRBD2. The CDR3 has 15 residues. Germline V gives CDR1 DFQATT, CDR2 SNEGSKA (reference sequence). The CDR3 nucleotides read TGCAGTGCGAGAGAGGTAGCGGGCCTTCCCTACGAGCAGTACTTC. This sequence encodes CSAREVAGLPYEQYF.

The table lists this clonotype with many counts. This beta chain is an unintended read in a library built for alpha chains; its size means little. This sequence joins TRBV6-6 and TRBJ2-7, with 8 bases fitting TRBD1. Unmatched junction bases numbered 10, after V lost 6 bases and J lost 0 bases. Germline CDR1 is MNHNY and CDR2 is SVGAGI (reference sequence). This CDR3 is 16 amino acids long. The CDR3 DNA sequence: TGTGCCAGCAGCACGTCACGGACAGGGAGCTCCTACGAGCAGTACTTC. The encoded protein is CASSTSRTGSSYEQYF.

Relative to its sample, this clonotype is medium-sized (0.01 to 0.1%). The size of this beta chain means little, since it is a stray read in a library made for alpha chains. This rearrangement joins TRBV6-1 to TRBJ2-1, with 8 bases fitting TRBD2. CDR3 length: 15 amino acids. V trimming: 4 bases; J trimming: 3 bases; junction bases outside the gene matches: 5. Looked up from germline, CDR1 is MNHNS and CDR2 is SASEGT. CDR3 sequence (DNA): TGTGCCAGCAGTGTCGCGGGGGGAATCTACAATGAGCAGTTCTTC. This sequence encodes CASSVAGGIYNEQFF.

This clonotype has just a few counts. Since the library was made to target alpha chains, this beta chain is a stray read and its abundance is not meaningful. The rearrangement uses TRBV3-1 and TRBJ2-3; either TRBD1 or TRBD2 may supply D (5 bases each). Germline V gene data show CDR1 as LGHDT and CDR2 as YNNKEL (reference sequence). The length of the CDR3 is 15 residues. Trimming took off 4 bases at V and 2 bases at J, with 13 bases between the two ends. CDR3 bases: TGTGCCAGCAGCCTCACAGGAGGACTCACAGATACGCAGTATTTT. Encoded protein: CASSLTGGLTDTQYF.

This clonotype was recorded at least ten times. Being off target in a library aimed at alpha chains, this beta chain has a size of little meaning. The chain has TRBV28 and TRBJ1-2; D possibly corresponds to TRBD1 (5 bases). The CDR3 sequence is 14 residues long. Germline lookup yields CDR1 MDHEN and CDR2 SYDVKM. Trimming shortened V by 3 bases and J by 10 bases, and 18 bases separated the two germline ends. The CDR3 DNA reads TGTGCCAGCAGTTTTTCGGGGCCCGAAAAGGACTACACCTTC. Translated, it gives CASSFSGPEKDYTF.

By its share, this clonotype is medium-sized. This beta chain is a stray read from a library made for alpha chains; its abundance is not meaningful. The V call is TRBV10-3, the J call TRBJ2-5, with D maybe TRBD1 (6 bases). V shed 5 bases and J shed 2 bases, with 9 bases lying between them. The CDR3 is 13 amino acids. The V gene's germline CDR1 is ENHRY and CDR2 SYGVKD. The CDR3 here is CAISLTGQETQYF. CDR3 nucleotide sequence: TGTGCCATCAGTCTTACAGGGCAAGAGACCCAGTACTTC.

This clonotype was picked up many times. This beta chain came through as a stray read in a library set up for alpha chains, and its size says little. The genes are TRBV5-1 and TRBJ2-6; D perhaps matches TRBD1 (6 bases). Trimming removed 4 bases from V and 3 bases from J, with 17 bases in between. Germline V gene sequence: CDR1 SGHRS, CDR2 YFSETQ. The CDR3 covers 17 residues. CDR3 region: CASSNTQGFGGANVLTF. CDR3 nucleotides: TGCGCCAGCAGCAATACACAGGGATTCGGTGGGGCCAACGTCCTGACTTTC.

By share of the sample, this clonotype is medium-sized. This beta chain represents an off-target read in a library built for alpha chains; its size is of limited meaning. The V and J genes are TRBV20-1 and TRBJ2-7, with 9 bases aligning to TRBD2. The CDR3 consists of 15 residues. Germline CDR1 reads DFQATT; CDR2 reads SNEGSKA (reference sequence). Trimming took 1 base from V and 6 from J; bases not matched to a gene: 10. CDR3 sequence: CSARVGSGSSGEQYF. The CDR3, as DNA: TGCAGTGCTAGAGTCGGTAGCGGGAGTTCGGGCGAGCAGTACTTC.

By sample fraction, this clonotype is medium-sized. With the library built for alpha chains, this beta chain is off target and its frequency is not meaningful. The gene calls are TRBV2 and TRBJ1-5; unclear D gene. Germline values: CDR1 SNHLY, CDR2 FYNNEI. This CDR3 is built from 13 residues. V lost 3 bases, J lost 7 bases, and 10 bases lay in between. CDR3 sequence reads: CASSETPWQPQHF. CDR3 sequence (DNA): TGTGCCAGCAGTGAGACCCCGTGGCAGCCCCAGCATTTT.

This clonotype was detected many times. This beta chain came through as a stray read in a library set up for alpha chains, and its size says little. V and J are TRBV11-1 and TRBJ2-1, with D maybe TRBD1 (5 bases). This CDR3 spans 13 amino acids. Trimming took 5 bases from V and 8 from J, leaving 13 bases between them. Germline values: CDR1 SGHAT, CDR2 FQDESV (reference sequence). This CDR3 reads CASSPMWGDEQFF. The CDR3 DNA reads as TGTGCCAGCAGCCCGATGTGGGGCGATGAGCAGTTCTTC.

There are many counts of this clonotype. For a library built for alpha chains, this beta chain is a stray read; little rests on its size. This rearrangement joins TRBV7-2 to TRBJ1-6, with 9 bases identical to TRBD1. Germline V gives CDR1 SGHTA, CDR2 FQGNSA. This CDR3 spans 14 amino acids. The junction had 0 bases not matched to a gene; V was cut back by 4 bases and J by 5 bases. The CDR3 region has the DNA TGTGCCAGCAGCTGGACAGGGGATAATTCACCCCTCCACTTT. It yields the protein CASSWTGDNSPLHF.

By share, this clonotype ranks as medium-sized. Being off target in a library aimed at alpha chains, this beta chain has a size of little meaning. The chain recombines TRBV10-3 with TRBJ1-1; D is ambiguous. This CDR3 is 14 amino acids long. Trimming shortened V by 4 bases and J by 2 bases, and 11 bases separated the two germline ends. Germline assignment: CDR1 ENHRY and CDR2 SYGVKD. DNA of the CDR3: TGTGCCATCAGTGTCGGCGAAGGTAACACTGAAGCTTTCTTT. This translates into CAISVGEGNTEAFF.

This clonotype is deemed medium-sized. The library was designed around alpha chains, so this beta chain is a stray read whose abundance carries little weight. This chain links TRBV6-2 or TRBV6-3 with TRBJ2-3; a weak D match, TRBD2 (6 bases). Trimming removed 0 bases at V and 4 bases at J, with 8 bases between. Germline V gene sequence: CDR1 MNHEY, CDR2 SVGEGT. The CDR3 has 14 residues. CDR3 amino acids: CASSYSAGSDTQYF. DNA of the CDR3: TGTGCCAGCAGTTACTCGGCGGGGTCAGATACGCAGTATTTT.

In its sample, this clonotype is medium-sized (0.01 to 0.1%). Since it is a stray read in a library aimed at alpha chains, this beta chain has a size that is not meaningful. This chain uses TRBV5-1 with TRBJ1-6; D is perhaps TRBD1 (5 bases). The CDR3 runs 15 residues. V was trimmed by 4 bases and J by 0 bases, leaving 8 bases between them. The germline gives CDR1 SGHRS, CDR2 YFSETQ. The CDR3 sequence: CASSGGNSYNSPLHF. The CDR3 region has the DNA TGCGCCAGCAGCGGGGGTAACTCCTATAATTCACCCCTCCACTTT.